The clone carrying this TCR beta chain was counted at least ten times. Its antigen is not identified. Stable hyperthyroidism meant no progression to ophthalmopathy within 18 months of follow-up. Newly diagnosed, the hyperthyroidism patients had under 2 months' duration and were aged 18 to 65. The diagnosis combined clinical symptoms, thyroxine, TRAb, thyroid ultrasound and orbital computed tomography scans. TCR beta CDR3 regions were amplified from RNA transcripts. Amplification began with first-round RT-PCR using HTBI primers, then second-round multiplex PCR was performed. TCRdb reprocessed the multiplex PCR reads via MiXCR and lists one record per CDR3 protein. The top ten clones hold 5.5% to 7% of a sample with about 380,000 distinct CDR3 sequences, about 16% of them seen once. The source of the sample is a study of Graves' ophthalmopathy and Graves' hyperthyroidism. Study-level findings and limits: Blood was where most expanded thyroid clonotypes above 0.001 frequency also turned up.

Trimming pared 9 bases from V and 7 bases from J, leaving 10 bases between. The CDR3 runs 11 residues. Looked up from germline, CDR1 is SNHLY and CDR2 is FYNNEI. This chain connects TRBV2 to TRBJ1-5; possibly TRBD1 for D (6 bases). This TCR came from a woman aged 18-29 years with stable Graves' hyperthyroidism. Sequences were obtained from peripheral blood. The CDR3 coding sequence is TGTGCCAGTAAGGGGGACCAGCCCCAGCATTTT. Translating it yields CASKGDQPQHF.